The clone carrying this T cell receptor beta chain was counted only a few times. As yet, its antigen is unknown. A single record per CDR3 protein comes from TCRdb applying MiXCR to the PCR reads. This table holds some 580,000 distinct CDR3 sequences, 25% found once. Germline-derived CDR1 and CDR2 are SQVTM and ANQGSEA. Losses at the gene ends were 4 bases for V and 0 bases for J; bases not matched to a gene: 3. This CDR3 contains 15 residues. The source of the sample is a study of molecular identifiers for immune sequencing clone quantification. CD8+CD4-CCR7+CD45RA+ sorting gave the naive CD8 T cells. Study conclusions and caveats: Over 99% of effector molecules, yet under 1% of naive-cell molecules, were held by clones above 20 RNA copies.

The rearrangement links TRBV29-1 to TRBJ1-2; 12 nucleotides align to TRBD1. What was sequenced was naive CD8+ T cells from blood, with Jurkat cell RNA spiked in. Described subset: FACS-sorted CD8+CD4-CCR7+CD45RA+ naive T cells. This clonotype was obtained from a human donor in good health. Some libraries in this study had Jurkat cell RNA spiked in. The CDR3 sequence: CSVAGQGASNYGYTF. DNA of the CDR3: TGCAGCGTTGCGGGACAGGGGGCTTCTAACTATGGCTACACCTTC.